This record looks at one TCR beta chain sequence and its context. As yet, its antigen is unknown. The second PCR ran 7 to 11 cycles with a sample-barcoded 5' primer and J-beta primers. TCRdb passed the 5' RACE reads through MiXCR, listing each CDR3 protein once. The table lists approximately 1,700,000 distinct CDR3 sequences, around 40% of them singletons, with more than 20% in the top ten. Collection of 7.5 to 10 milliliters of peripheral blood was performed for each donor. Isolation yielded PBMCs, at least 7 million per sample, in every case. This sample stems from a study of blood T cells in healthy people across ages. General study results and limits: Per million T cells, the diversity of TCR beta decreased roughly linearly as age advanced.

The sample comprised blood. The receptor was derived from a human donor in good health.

This CDR3 is CASSPRTSGPLHF. CDR3 coding DNA: TGTGCCAGCAGCCCCAGGACCTCCGGACCCCTCCACTTT. The chain uses TRBV3-1 and TRBJ1-6, with D unclear. The CDR3 is 13 amino acids. Trimming stripped 4 bases from V and 12 bases from J, with 13 bases between. In germline, CDR1 is LGHDT, CDR2 YNNKEL (reference sequence).